Below are 14 T cell receptor beta chains sequenced from a single sample in a study of identical twins. TCRdb recomputed calls from the 5' RACE reads with MiXCR, one row per CDR3 protein. This sample has about 240,000 distinct CDR3 sequences, with roughly a tenth found just once. Sequencing was performed on memory T cells sorted from blood. Every receptor here comes from a man in his fifties or sixties in good health.

This clonotype was seen only a few times. V gene TRBV20-1 combines with J gene TRBJ1-2, with TRBD1 matching 10 bases. The ends lost 3 bases at V and 2 bases at J; junction bases unmatched: 3. The CDR3 runs to 14 residues. Germline values: CDR1 DFQATT, CDR2 SNEGSKA (reference sequence). CDR3 in amino acids: CSASPGQGNYGYTF. CDR3 in DNA: TGCAGTGCTAGTCCGGGACAGGGGAACTATGGCTACACCTTC.

In this sample, this clonotype turned up many times. CDR3 bases: TGCGCCAGCAGCCAAGAGGGGGTGGGGGGATACAATGAGCAGTTCTTC. Its protein product is CASSQEGVGGYNEQFF. The chain combines TRBV4-3 with TRBJ2-1, with TRBD2 as a possible D gene (6 bases). The CDR3 runs 16 residues. Germline CDR1 and CDR2: LGHNA and YSLEER. The germline V and J ends were trimmed by 0 bases and 4 bases, with 13 bases remaining between them.

This clonotype has a count of ten or more. The rearrangement uses TRBV3-1 and TRBJ1-2; tentatively, D is TRBD1 (6 bases). The CDR3 consists of 14 residues. Germline CDR1 and CDR2: LGHDT and YNNKEL (reference sequence). The ends were cut back, 4 bases at V and 4 bases at J, with 13 bases in the middle. In DNA form, the CDR3 reads TGTGCCAGCAGCCCAAGGACAGACGGCTATGGCTACACCTTC. Its translation: CASSPRTDGYGYTF.

This clonotype was counted between two and nine times. The rearrangement joins TRBV12-3 or TRBV12-4 to TRBJ1-2; TRBD1 matches 7 bases. This CDR3 comprises 17 residues. Germline trimming cut 6 bases from V and 4 bases from J; bases unmatched to any gene: 17. The CDR3 nucleotides read TGTGCCAGCAGCCGCGAAAGGGGTGTGGGACAGCCCTATGGCTACACCTTC. As protein: CASSRERGVGQPYGYTF.

This clonotype was recorded many times. The chain uses TRBV12-3 or TRBV12-4 and TRBJ1-1; 9 positions match TRBD1. V lost 1 base and J lost 0; bases outside the gene matches: 21. The CDR3 contains 22 residues. The CDR3 protein is CASSLVFVWLRTGDNMNTEAFF. CDR3 coding DNA: TGTGCCAGCAGTTTAGTTTTCGTGTGGTTGAGGACAGGGGATAACATGAACACTGAAGCTTTCTTT.

This clonotype was counted many times. The chain employs TRBV5-1 and TRBJ1-2; D not certain. This CDR3 spans 15 amino acids. Germline V gives CDR1 SGHRS, CDR2 YFSETQ. Trimming took 0 bases from V and 8 from J, leaving 17 bases between them. CDR3 sequence (DNA): TGCGCCAGCAGCTTGGGGCTCCTACCTGGTCACGGCTACACCTTC. Translation gives CASSLGLLPGHGYTF.

The sample holds many counts of this clonotype. V is TRBV5-1 and J is TRBJ1-5; D might be TRBD1 (6 bases). V was pared by 0 bases and J by 6 bases, with 10 bases between. The CDR3 sequence is 14 residues long. CDR1 is SGHRS and CDR2 is YFSETQ in the germline V gene. CDR3 nucleotide sequence: TGCGCCAGCAGCTTGGAGGGGGGAGGTCAGCCCCAGCATTTT. Protein: CASSLEGGGQPQHF.

This clonotype was observed many times. This chain links TRBV30 with TRBJ1-6; 9 nucleotides match TRBD1. Germline V gene data show CDR1 as GTSNPN and CDR2 as SVGIG (reference sequence). This CDR3 is built from 16 residues. The V segment lost 0 bases and the J segment 10 bases; nucleotides outside the gene matches: 10. The chain's CDR3 is CAWSVPRGQGGSPLHF. The CDR3 DNA reads TGTGCCTGGAGTGTACCAAGGGGACAGGGAGGATCACCCCTCCACTTT.

This clonotype appeared many times. The chain employs TRBV9 and TRBJ2-7; TRBD2 matches at 10 bases. Germline-derived CDR1 and CDR2 are SGDLS and YYNGEE. CDR3 length: 15 residues. V was clipped by 4 bases and J by 5 bases; unmatched bases: 9. The CDR3: CASSPKPGTSDEQYF. The CDR3 DNA follows: TGTGCCAGCAGCCCCAAACCAGGGACTAGCGACGAGCAGTACTTC.

Turning to this clonotype: This may arise from a read error, as a much more abundant clone is one base away. This chain connects TRBV5-6 to TRBJ2-5, with 7 bases fitting TRBD1. Germline assignment: CDR1 SGHDT and CDR2 YYEEEE. CDR3 length: 15 residues. V was pared by 2 bases and J by 4 bases, with 8 bases of the junction left unmatched. DNA for the CDR3: TGTGCCAGCAGCTTTTGGACAGGCGCCACAGAGACCCAGTACTTC. Protein: CASSFWTGATETQYF.

This clonotype was detected only a few times. J is TRBJ2-7 and V is TRBV24-1; no reliable D call. Germline V gene sequence: CDR1 KGHDR, CDR2 SFDVKD. The V end lost 4 bases, the J end lost 7 bases, and 13 bases lay between the germline ends. This CDR3 has 13 amino acids. CDR3 nucleotide sequence: TGTGCCACCAGTGAGTCGGGCCGTAAGGAGCAGTACTTC. Its protein product is CATSESGRKEQYF.

This clonotype was observed at least ten times. The J gene is TRBJ1-3, the V gene TRBV9; D is unclear. The CDR3 covers 14 residues. CDR1 is SGDLS, CDR2 YYNGEE, per germline. The V gene lost 5 bases and the J gene lost 1 base, with 10 bases spanning the gap. Here the CDR3 reads CASSLRSSGNTIYF. CDR3 coding DNA: TGTGCCAGCAGTTTACGGAGTTCTGGAAACACCATATATTTT.

This clonotype was recorded a few times. The V gene is TRBV28, the J gene TRBJ1-5; D uncertain. The ends were cut back, 3 bases at V and 4 bases at J, with 4 bases in the middle. The CDR3 length is 12 residues. Per germline, CDR1 MDHEN and CDR2 SYDVKM. The chain's CDR3 is CASSLLNQPQHF. The DNA of the CDR3 is TGTGCCAGCAGTTTGCTTAATCAGCCCCAGCATTTT.

There are many counts of this clonotype. The chain carries TRBV12-3 or TRBV12-4 and TRBJ1-5, with a possible D match to TRBD1 (6 bases). The CDR3 consists of 16 residues. Trimming cost V 7 bases and J 3 bases, with 19 bases left between them. This chain's CDR3 is CASNTGGAGPNQPQHF. The CDR3 DNA reads as TGTGCCAGCAACACCGGGGGCGCGGGGCCCAATCAGCCCCAGCATTTT.